The sequence of this T cell receptor beta chain was determined in a study of T cells after yellow fever vaccination. Across the study: It was SMART-Seq v4 Ultra Low Input that prepared the fractions with low cell numbers.

V lost 11 bases and J lost 8; bases outside the gene matches: 15. CDR1 and CDR2 from the germline V gene are SEHNR and FQNEAQ (reference sequence). The CDR3 has 15 residues. Study-wide results and limits: Among all clonotypes, a small share was observed in both CD4 and CD8 compartments.

Generation of TCR cDNA used 5'RACE template switching (which added a universal primer site and UMIs). TCRdb itself ran the 5' RACE reads through MiXCR, one entry per CDR3 protein. The table has hundreds of thousands of distinct CDR3 sequences, roughly 5.6% seen once. A note on this clonotype: Antigen: not known.

The sample in question was CD4+ T cells sorted from PBMCs, obtained on the day of the yellow fever booster vaccination. The clonotype comes from a man younger than 30 who received the YFV17D yellow fever vaccine. The V call is TRBV7-9, the J call TRBJ1-6; 7 nucleotides match TRBD1. The CDR3 DNA reads TGTGCCGGGAAAGGGGGCCCTAGCGCGGATTCACCCCTCCACTTT. Amino acids: CAGKGGPSADSPLHF.